This T cell receptor (beta chain) is from a study of early T cells in non-severe SARS-CoV-2 infection. Overall study: The chains were unpaired, and the sequenced material was bulk RNA from unsorted whole blood.

Whole-study findings and limits: The matching step, a VDJdb search, favored anti-spike CD8 responses and missed private and CD4 specificities.

This clonotype was observed at least ten times. Its antigen is not identified. Germline V gene sequence: CDR1 SGDLS, CDR2 YYNGEE. CDR3 length: 15 amino acids. Between the trimmed V and J ends, which lost 2 bases and 0 bases, there was a span of 10 bases. Individual cDNA molecules were tagged with unique molecular identifiers, the study reported. TCRdb recomputed calls from the 5' RACE reads with MiXCR, one row per CDR3 protein. The repertoire has about 60,000 distinct CDR3 sequences, 5.5% to 6.5% of them found once; the top ten carry 6.8%. The chain uses TRBV9 and TRBJ2-3; D ambiguous. The specimen sequenced was whole blood. The receptor was isolated from an adult who was a healthcare worker with PCR-confirmed SARS-CoV-2 infection or an uninfected control (not recorded which). CDR3 region: CASSVAGPSTDTQYF. The DNA for the CDR3 is TGTGCCAGCAGCGTCGCAGGACCTAGCACAGATACGCAGTATTTT.